The 12 T cell receptor beta chains reported below all come from one sample, sequenced in a study of blood T cell repertoires in COVID-19. Data came from immunoSEQ multiplex PCR; TCRdb stores just in-frame clones and leaves some out. The profile shows roughly 200,000 clones, around nine tenths of them singletons. Sequenced material: peripheral blood. The receptors derive from a woman in her thirties or forties who had recovered from COVID-19.

The CDR3 DNA follows: TGTGCCAGCAGCCATAACAGGGGCTACGAGCAGTACTTC. Protein sequence: CASSHNRGYEQYF. The gene calls are TRBV3-1 (or the pseudogene TRBV3-2) and TRBJ2-7; 7 bases match TRBD1. Germline CDR1 LGHDT, CDR2 YNNKEL (reference sequence). The CDR3 loop spans 13 amino acids. V was clipped by 3 bases and J by 3 bases; unmatched bases: 2.

This clone has only a few counts. The CDR3 region is CSASVRPGNGYTF. The DNA of the CDR3 is TGCAGTGCTAGTGTCCGGCCAGGGAATGGCTACACCTTC. V and J are TRBV20-1 and TRBJ1-2, with D possibly matching TRBD1 (5 bases). The CDR3 has 13 amino acids. Germline CDR1 and CDR2: DFQATT and SNEGSKA (reference sequence). V was pared by 3 bases and J by 6 bases, with 14 bases between.

This chain connects TRBV6-5 to TRBJ2-5, with D perhaps matching TRBD2 (5 bases). The germline V gene has CDR1 MNHEY and CDR2 SVGAGI. Trimming left V 6 bases short and J 5 bases short, with 16 bases between. The CDR3 length is 14 residues. This CDR3 is CASSSTSLGETQYF. The CDR3 DNA follows: TGTGCCAGCAGCTCCACTAGTCTGGGCGAGACCCAGTACTTC.

V gene TRBV29-1 combines with J gene TRBJ2-3; no reliable D call. The CDR3 is 11 residues long. V was cut by 4 bases and J by 4 bases, with 6 bases left in between. Germline CDR1 reads SQVTM; CDR2 reads ANQGSEA. The CDR3 DNA follows: TGCAGCGTTGCTTACTCAGATACGCAGTATTTT. It encodes CSVAYSDTQYF.

V is TRBV9 and J is TRBJ2-2; possible D gene TRBD1, 5 bases. The V and J ends lost 0 bases and 0 bases respectively, with 9 bases between them. The CDR3 length is 16 residues. The germline V gene encodes CDR1 SGDLS and CDR2 YYNGEE. CDR3 sequence reads: CASSVVGATNTGELFF. The CDR3 nucleotides are TGTGCCAGCAGCGTAGTAGGGGCGACGAACACCGGGGAGCTGTTTTTT.

This chain joins TRBV7-9 and TRBJ2-7; the match to TRBD1 covers 11 bases. The CDR3 runs to 14 residues. CDR1 and CDR2 (germline): SEHNR, FQNEAQ (reference sequence). V shed 2 bases, J shed 6 bases, and the junction held 3 bases outside the gene matches. CDR3 loop: CASSLWTGGGEQYF. CDR3 coding DNA: TGTGCCAGCAGCTTATGGACAGGGGGCGGCGAGCAGTACTTC.

The chain employs TRBV27 and TRBJ2-1, with TRBD2 as a possible D gene (6 bases). CDR1 MNHEY and CDR2 SMNVEV come from the germline V gene (reference sequence). The CDR3 extends over 16 amino acids. V lost 2 bases to trimming and J lost 1 base, with 12 bases between them. Written as DNA, the CDR3 is TGTGCCAGCAGTTTACGTGGCGGGACTTCCTACAATGAGCAGTTCTTC. Residues: CASSLRGGTSYNEQFF.

The chain joins TRBV6-5 to TRBJ2-1, with a tentative D call TRBD1 (5 bases). This CDR3 is 12 amino acids long. V shed 2 bases and J shed 14 bases, with 13 bases lying between them. In germline, CDR1 is MNHEY, CDR2 SVGAGI. CDR3 loop: CASSYVSGQEFF. The CDR3 bases are TGTGCCAGCAGTTACGTGTCCGGACAAGAGTTCTTC.

The chain links TRBV19 to TRBJ2-1; TRBD2 matches at 9 bases. The length of the CDR3 is 15 residues. CDR1 is LNHDA, CDR2 SQIVND, per germline (reference sequence). The trim removed 10 bases at V and 0 bases at J, leaving 7 bases unmatched. The CDR3 sequence: CATRTSASSYNEQFF. The CDR3 DNA follows: TGTGCCACCCGGACTAGCGCGAGCTCCTACAATGAGCAGTTCTTC.

A single count supports this clone. The chain is built from TRBV28 and TRBJ1-1; weak D call: TRBD1 (6 bases). CDR3 length equals 14 residues. CDR1 and CDR2 from the germline V gene are MDHEN and SYDVKM. Trimming cost V 5 bases and J 4 bases, with 14 bases left between them. The CDR3 bases are TGTGCCAGCAGTCTAGGGGGGGGGTCCACTGAAGCTTTCTTT. Its protein is CASSLGGGSTEAFF.

V usage is TRBV27 and J usage is TRBJ1-1; D may be TRBD1 (5 bases). The CDR3 contains 14 residues. The V end lost 5 bases, the J end lost 1 base, and 11 bases lay between the germline ends. Per germline, CDR1 MNHEY and CDR2 SMNVEV (reference sequence). Written as DNA, the CDR3 is TGTGCCAGCAGTGTTTTTGGACAGAACACTGAAGCTTTCTTT. This translates into CASSVFGQNTEAFF.

The V call is TRBV3-1 (or the pseudogene TRBV3-2), the J call TRBJ1-1; D is ambiguous. Germline V lookup: CDR1 LGHDT, CDR2 YNNKEL (reference sequence). V lost 2 bases and J lost 1, with 8 bases in between. The CDR3 is made up of 14 amino acids. The CDR3, as DNA: TGTGCCAGCAGCCAAAGTTCGGGGAACACTGAAGCTTTCTTT. Amino acids: CASSQSSGNTEAFF.